This is a list of T cell receptor beta chains from one sample in a study of T cell changes during pregnancy in multiple sclerosis. Profiling relied on immunoSEQ multiplex PCR, and the TCRdb table lists in-frame clones only, not all of them. The sample has about 31,000 clones; 90% are singletons. The source material was CD8+ T cells from peripheral blood mononuclear cells, sampled in the second trimester of pregnancy. These receptors came from a female donor with multiple sclerosis, enrolled in a pregnancy study. Both conserved end residues are trimmed from each CDR3. Fields, in order: CDR3 protein, D gene, V gene, J gene. D genes are given only for firm matches.

CDR3 protein: ASSKPGLSSYEQY; D gene: TRBD2; V gene: TRBV2; J gene: TRBJ2-7
CDR3 protein: ASSRGTGKLDTQY; D gene: TRBD1; V gene: TRBV4-1; J gene: TRBJ2-3
CDR3 protein: ASSDSGGSGDEQF; D gene: TRBD2; V gene: TRBV6-4; J gene: TRBJ2-1
CDR3 protein: ASSLTSGRNEQF; D gene: TRBD2; V gene: TRBV7-9; J gene: TRBJ2-1
CDR3 protein: ASSATGDDTEAF; D gene: TRBD1; V gene: TRBV6-1; J gene: TRBJ1-1
CDR3 protein: AWSGGAHEQY; D gene: TRBD2; V gene: TRBV30; J gene: TRBJ2-7
CDR3 protein: ASSEWLAGAMGGELF; D gene: TRBD2; V gene: TRBV10-2; J gene: TRBJ2-2
CDR3 protein: ASSSRMVQGAAYNEQF; D gene: TRBD1; V gene: TRBV13; J gene: TRBJ2-1
CDR3 protein: ASSLGTSGPYTQY; D gene: TRBD2; V gene: TRBV27; J gene: TRBJ2-3
CDR3 protein: AWSPPGQAQETQY; D gene: TRBD1; V gene: TRBV30; J gene: TRBJ2-5
CDR3 protein: ASSDPRGNEQF; D gene: .; V gene: TRBV6-4; J gene: TRBJ2-1
CDR3 protein: ASSQRGSGPPHEQY; D gene: TRBD2; V gene: TRBV28; J gene: TRBJ2-7